This T cell receptor (beta chain) was sequenced in a study of T-cell memory formation after mild COVID-19. Whole-study context: Largely donor-specific sequence clusters came from a couple of donors.

TCRdb passed the 5' RACE reads through MiXCR, listing each CDR3 protein once. The table records 300,000 or so distinct CDR3 sequences, around 15% of them present only once. V was trimmed by 4 bases and J by 2 bases, leaving 9 bases between them. This CDR3 comprises 15 residues. Germline V CDR1 and CDR2: SNHLY, FYNNEI. V is TRBV2 and J is TRBJ2-6; possibly TRBD2 for D (5 bases). Sample: PBMCs or a T cell subset sorted from them (not recorded which). The source of this sequence is a man between 18 and 35 years old who had mild COVID-19 (a few samples of this study predate the infection). Cell type and time point are not known. CDR3 residues: CASSVSGTGANVLTF. In nucleotides, the CDR3 is TGTGCCAGCAGTGTATCGGGGACTGGGGCCAACGTCCTGACTTTC.